Below, 20 T cell receptor beta chains from the same sample are listed, as sequenced in a study of response to subunit inactivated influenza vaccine. TCRdb re-called the RT-PCR reads with MiXCR, one entry per CDR3 protein. In the table there are under 950,000 distinct CDR3 sequences, less than 25% of which are singletons. The sequenced sample was PBMCs from blood, obtained more than 4 days after vaccination. The receptors were sampled from a middle-aged man who received an inactivated influenza vaccine.

This clonotype has just a few counts. The genes are TRBV7-8 and TRBJ2-2; D not certain. V lost 5 bases to trimming and J lost 6 bases, with 10 bases between them. CDR1 and CDR2 (germline): SGHVS, FQNEAQ. There are 13 residues in the CDR3. CDR3 nucleotide sequence: TGTGCCAGCAGCCTCGGTATCGCCGGGGAGCTGTTTTTT. This translates into CASSLGIAGELFF.

Only a few counts were recorded for this clonotype. The chain links TRBV6-5 to TRBJ2-5; D remains unclear. CDR1 is MNHEY, CDR2 SVGAGI, per germline. The V end lost 1 base, the J end lost 4 bases, and 10 bases lay between the germline ends. The CDR3 sequence is 14 residues long. The CDR3 loop reads CASSYLRVGETQYF. The CDR3 nucleotides are TGTGCCAGCAGTTACTTAAGGGTTGGAGAGACCCAGTACTTC.

This chain joins TRBV20-1 and TRBJ2-7; 10 positions match TRBD1. Looked up from germline, CDR1 is DFQATT and CDR2 is SNEGSKA (reference sequence). The CDR3 length is 16 residues. V shed 0 bases, J shed 2 bases, and the junction held 7 bases outside the gene matches. This CDR3 is CSARDVGTGDPYEQYF. The CDR3 DNA reads TGCAGTGCTAGAGATGTGGGGACAGGGGATCCCTACGAGCAGTACTTC.

The chain joins TRBV7-9 to TRBJ1-6; 7 nucleotides agree with TRBD1. Germline CDR1 SEHNR, CDR2 FQNEAQ (reference sequence). The CDR3 sequence is 13 residues long. The junction had 3 bases not matched to a gene; V was cut back by 4 bases and J by 9 bases. This chain's CDR3 is CASSSTGVSPLHF. The DNA for the CDR3 is TGTGCCAGCAGCTCTACAGGGGTTTCACCCCTCCACTTT. The full variable domain, its missing parts supplied by reference TRBV7-9 and TRBJ1-6, is DTGVSQNPRHKITKRGQNVTFRCDPISEHNRLYWYRQTLGQGPEFLTYFQNEAQLEKSRLLSDRFSAERPKGSFSTLEIQRTEQGDSAMYLCASSSTGVSPLHFGNGTRLTVT.

A few counts support this clonotype. The V gene is TRBV20-1, the J gene TRBJ1-2; no clear D. This CDR3 region has 14 residues. V lost 4 bases and J 5 bases, leaving 17 bases between the germline ends. In germline, CDR1 is DFQATT, CDR2 SNEGSKA (reference sequence). CDR3 sequence: CSAILRTVEYGYTF. The DNA for the CDR3 is TGCAGTGCTATCCTCCGGACGGTCGAATATGGCTACACCTTC.

This clonotype was seen many times. The chain employs TRBV4-3 and TRBJ2-1; tentatively, D is TRBD1 or TRBD2 (5 bases each). Germline V gene data show CDR1 as LGHNA and CDR2 as YSLEER. CDR3 size: 16 residues. V was shortened by 4 bases and J by 6 bases, with 19 bases between the two germline ends. The CDR3 spells CASSPRIRMGRNEQFF. The CDR3 region has the DNA TGCGCCAGCAGCCCCCGAATAAGGATGGGACGCAATGAGCAGTTCTTC.

This clonotype was seen at least ten times. As DNA, the CDR3 is TGTGCCAGCAGCGTAGGTGGGGGAAGGGGGGGACACAATGAGCAGTTCTTC. Translating gives CASSVGGGRGGHNEQFF. The gene calls are TRBV9 and TRBJ2-1, with D perhaps TRBD2 (7 bases). Trimming removed 0 bases from V and 5 bases from J, with 18 bases in between. Germline V gives CDR1 SGDLS, CDR2 YYNGEE. The CDR3 consists of 17 residues.

This clonotype was found a few times. The rearrangement joins TRBV6-1 to TRBJ2-3; D gene unclear. The germline V gene has CDR1 MNHNS and CDR2 SASEGT. V was pared by 6 bases and J by 4 bases, with 14 bases between. CDR3 size: 14 residues. The CDR3 nucleotides read TGTGCCAGCAGCTCCCTCGGCGGCCCAGATACGCAGTATTTT. Its protein product is CASSSLGGPDTQYF.

Many counts were recorded for this clonotype. The chain uses TRBV29-1 and TRBJ2-5; 16 bases agree with TRBD2. Germline V gives CDR1 SQVTM, CDR2 ANQGSEA. This CDR3 has 15 residues. The trim removed 7 bases at V and 1 base at J, leaving 3 bases unmatched. CDR3 in DNA: TGCAGCGGGGGACTAGCGGGAGGGCCCCAAGAGACCCAGTACTTC. This translates into CSGGLAGGPQETQYF.

This clonotype was counted between two and nine times. The chain is built from TRBV27 and TRBJ1-1, with D possibly TRBD1 on 5 matching bases. From germline, CDR1 is MNHEY and CDR2 SMNVEV (reference sequence). V lost 5 bases and J lost 1, with 14 bases in between. This CDR3 contains 15 residues. The CDR3 reads CASSPPGLRNTEAFF. In DNA, the CDR3 is TGTGCCAGCAGTCCCCCGGGGCTCCGGAACACTGAAGCTTTCTTT.

This chain joins TRBV20-1 and TRBJ2-7; 7 bases agree with TRBD2. This CDR3 is 11 amino acids long. V was clipped by 7 bases and J by 1 base; unmatched bases: 1. In germline, CDR1 is DFQATT, CDR2 SNEGSKA (reference sequence). Here the CDR3 reads CSGRESYEQYF. The CDR3 DNA follows: TGCAGTGGGCGGGAGTCCTACGAGCAGTACTTC.

This clonotype has more than one count but fewer than ten. This rearrangement joins TRBV15 to TRBJ2-7, with a tentative D call TRBD1 (6 bases). CDR1 is LNHNV, CDR2 YYDKDF, per germline (reference sequence). CDR3 length: 15 amino acids. The V end lost 0 bases, the J end lost 7 bases, and 16 bases lay between the germline ends. The CDR3 DNA reads TGTGCCACCAGCAGAGATTCGGCAGGGGCCTTGGAGCAGTACTTC. Translating it yields CATSRDSAGALEQYF.

The chain is built from TRBV7-9 and TRBJ1-2; D may be TRBD1 (6 bases). The V end lost 1 base, the J end lost 8 bases, and 14 bases lay between the germline ends. Germline V gene lookup returns CDR1 SEHNR and CDR2 FQNEAQ (reference sequence). The CDR3 runs 14 residues. In DNA, the CDR3 is TGTGCCAGCAGCTTAGATTCCGGGGGCGGCGGCTACACCTTC. It codes for CASSLDSGGGGYTF.

The V gene is TRBV7-2, the J gene TRBJ2-1; 8 positions agree with TRBD2. The CDR3 consists of 17 residues. Germline V gene lookup returns CDR1 SGHTA and CDR2 FQGNSA. With V trimmed by 5 bases and J by 0 bases, 9 bases remained unmatched. The CDR3 sequence is CASSIGLARGSYNEQFF. CDR3 nucleotide sequence: TGTGCCAGCAGCATTGGACTAGCCCGCGGCTCCTACAATGAGCAGTTCTTC. The variable domain in full, completed from reference TRBV7-2 and TRBJ2-1, reads GAGVSQSPSNKVTEKGKDVELRCDPISGHTALYWYRQSLGQGLEFLIYFQGNSAPDKSGLPSDRFSAERTGGSVSTLTIQRTQQEDSAVYLCASSIGLARGSYNEQFFGPGTRLTVL.

This clonotype was observed a handful of times. The chain couples TRBV29-1 to TRBJ2-7; TRBD1 aligns across 9 bases. The germline V gene has CDR1 SQVTM and CDR2 ANQGSEA. Germline trimming cut 7 bases from V and 3 bases from J; bases unmatched to any gene: 10. This CDR3 has 14 amino acids. The CDR3 sequence is CSASRGTGSYEQYF. Here the CDR3 DNA reads TGCAGCGCATCGAGGGGGACAGGGAGCTACGAGCAGTACTTC.

This clonotype was recorded many times. The rearrangement joins TRBV5-1 to TRBJ2-1; no clear D gene. Trimming removed 4 bases at V and 8 bases at J, with 22 bases between. CDR1 is SGHRS and CDR2 is YFSETQ in the germline V gene. The CDR3 length is 16 residues. CDR3 amino acids: CASSQMWPAAIYEQFF. CDR3 sequence (DNA): TGCGCCAGCAGCCAGATGTGGCCCGCCGCGATCTATGAGCAGTTCTTC.

The chain has TRBV5-1 and TRBJ2-7, with 7 bases that match TRBD1. Germline CDR1 reads SGHRS; CDR2 reads YFSETQ. J was trimmed by 3 bases and V by 7 bases; bases with no gene match: 13. This CDR3 region has 15 residues. CDR3 residues: CASGEQGLDLYEQYF. The CDR3 nucleotides are TGCGCCAGCGGGGAACAGGGGCTGGACCTCTACGAGCAGTACTTC.

This clonotype came up many times. Here the CDR3 reads CASSLTGSGFGGYTF. CDR3 DNA: TGCGCCAGCAGCCTAACAGGGTCTGGGTTTGGTGGCTACACCTTC. The chain has TRBV5-1 and TRBJ1-2; D might be TRBD1 (6 bases). Germline CDR1 and CDR2: SGHRS and YFSETQ. V was shortened by 4 bases and J by 7 bases, with 20 bases between the two germline ends. The CDR3 length is 15 residues.

CDR3 sequence: CASSSGRLPQHF. As DNA, the CDR3 is TGTGCCAGCAGCTCGGGGCGACTGCCCCAGCATTTT. The chain links TRBV7-9 to TRBJ1-5; weak D call: TRBD1 (5 bases). Trimming took off 4 bases at V and 9 bases at J, with 10 bases between the two ends. There are 12 residues in the CDR3. CDR1 is SEHNR and CDR2 is FQNEAQ in the germline V gene (reference sequence).

This rearrangement joins TRBV4-3 to TRBJ2-3; 7 positions match TRBD2. The V and J ends lost 2 bases and 1 base, in that order; junction bases with no gene match: 0. Looked up from germline, CDR1 is LGHNA and CDR2 is YSLEER. This CDR3 comprises 14 residues. The CDR3 bases are TGCGCCAGCAGCCAAAGCGGGGGCACAGATACGCAGTATTTT. Residues: CASSQSGGTDTQYF.